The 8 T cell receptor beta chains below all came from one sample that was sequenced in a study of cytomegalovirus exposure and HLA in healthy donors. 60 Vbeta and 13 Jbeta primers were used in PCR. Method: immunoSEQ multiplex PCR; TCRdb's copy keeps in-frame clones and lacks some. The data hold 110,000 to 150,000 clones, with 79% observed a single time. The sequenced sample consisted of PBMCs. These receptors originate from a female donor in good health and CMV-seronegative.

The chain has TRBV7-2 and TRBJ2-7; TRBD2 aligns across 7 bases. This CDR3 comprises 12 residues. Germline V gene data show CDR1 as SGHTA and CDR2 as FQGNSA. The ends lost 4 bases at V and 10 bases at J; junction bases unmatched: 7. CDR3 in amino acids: CASSSAGGSQYF. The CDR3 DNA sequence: TGTGCCAGCAGCTCCGCCGGCGGGAGTCAGTACTTC.

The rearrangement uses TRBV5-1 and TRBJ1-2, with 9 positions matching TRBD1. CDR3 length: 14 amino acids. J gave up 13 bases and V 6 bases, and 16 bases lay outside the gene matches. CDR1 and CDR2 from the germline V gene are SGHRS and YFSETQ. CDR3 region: CASIETGGSTHLTF. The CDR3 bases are TGCGCCAGCATAGAGACAGGGGGGTCTACGCATCTCACCTTC.

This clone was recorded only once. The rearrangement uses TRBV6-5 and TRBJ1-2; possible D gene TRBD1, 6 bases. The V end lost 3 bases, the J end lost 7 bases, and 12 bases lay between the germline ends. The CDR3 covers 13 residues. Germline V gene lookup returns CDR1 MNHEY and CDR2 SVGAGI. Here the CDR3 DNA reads TGTGCCAGCAGTTATGGGGGGGCGTGTGGCTACACCTTC. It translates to CASSYGGACGYTF.

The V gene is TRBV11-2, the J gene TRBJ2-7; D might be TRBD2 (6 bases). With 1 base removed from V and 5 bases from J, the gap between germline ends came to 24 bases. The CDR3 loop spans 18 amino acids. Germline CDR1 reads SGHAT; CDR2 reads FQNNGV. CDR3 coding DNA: TGTGCCAGCAGCTTAGGCCCCGGCGGGGCGGGCATCGTGGACGAGCAGTACTTC. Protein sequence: CASSLGPGGAGIVDEQYF. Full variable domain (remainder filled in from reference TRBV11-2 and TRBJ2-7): EAGVAQSPRYKIIEKRQSVAFWCNPISGHATLYWYQQILGQGPKLLIQFQNNGVVDDSQLPKDRFSAERLKGVDSTLKIQPAKLEDSAVYLCASSLGPGGAGIVDEQYFGPGTRLTVT.

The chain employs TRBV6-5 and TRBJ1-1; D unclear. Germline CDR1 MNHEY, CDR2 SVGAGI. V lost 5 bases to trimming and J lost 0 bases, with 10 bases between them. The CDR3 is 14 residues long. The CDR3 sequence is CASSPAELNTEAFF. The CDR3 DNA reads TGTGCCAGCAGTCCCGCGGAATTGAACACTGAAGCTTTCTTT.

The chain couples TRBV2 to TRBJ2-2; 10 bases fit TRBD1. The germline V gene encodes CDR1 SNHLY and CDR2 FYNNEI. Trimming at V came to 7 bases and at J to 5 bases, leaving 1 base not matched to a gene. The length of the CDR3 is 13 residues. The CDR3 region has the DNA TGTGCCAGCATGGGACAGGGGACCGGGGAGCTGTTTTTT. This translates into CASMGQGTGELFF.

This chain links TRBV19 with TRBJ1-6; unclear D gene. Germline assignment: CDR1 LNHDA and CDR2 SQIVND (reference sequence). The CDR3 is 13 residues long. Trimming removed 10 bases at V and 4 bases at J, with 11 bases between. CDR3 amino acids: CATRGSYNSPLHF. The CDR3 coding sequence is TGTGCCACCCGCGGGTCTTATAATTCACCCCTCCACTTT. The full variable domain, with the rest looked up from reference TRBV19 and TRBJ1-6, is DGGITQSPKYLFRKEGQNVTLSCEQNLNHDAMYWYRQDPGQGLRLIYYSQIVNDFQKGDIAEGYSVSREKKESFPLTVTSAQKNPTAFYLCATRGSYNSPLHFGNGTRLTVT.

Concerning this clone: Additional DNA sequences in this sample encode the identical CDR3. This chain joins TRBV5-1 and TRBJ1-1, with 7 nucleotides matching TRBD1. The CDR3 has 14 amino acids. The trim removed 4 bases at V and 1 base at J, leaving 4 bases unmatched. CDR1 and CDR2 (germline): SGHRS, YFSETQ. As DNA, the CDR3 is TGCGCCAGCAGCAGGGGACAGCAGAACACTGAAGCTTTCTTT. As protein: CASSRGQQNTEAFF.